This record covers a single T cell receptor beta chain. It lacks a known antigen. No much larger clonotype is one base removed from it; base qualities were not supplied. Other nucleotide sequences in the sample specify the same CDR3. This specimen comes from a study of shared clonotypes between healthy human individuals (dated by TCRdb to 2018 to 2021). Regarding the research as a whole: The cohort included a few men and a couple of women between 18 and 49 years of age. Leukapheresis yielded between about 0.8 and 8.9 billion PBMCs per donor. The study deeply sequenced blood TCR repertoires of several healthy adults to estimate repertoire size and the extent of clonotype sharing between individuals. Different laboratories and diverse techniques were used to prepare libraries and sequence TCR repertoires, to increase sequencing depth and limit assay-specific biases. Per donor, three plates each were used for CD4 naive and CD4 memory, two for CD8 naive, and one for CD8 memory.

For the CD8 naive samples, CD45RO-negative cells were positively selected for CCR7, yielding a CD45RA+CCR7+ population from which TemRA cells were excluded. The donors were healthy, HIV-negative adults with no recently reported acute infections or vaccinations. Every donor was a Caucasian adult living in Nashville, Tennessee, USA. After blood collection by leukapheresis, PBMCs were isolated using Ficoll-Histopaque density gradient centrifugation and then cryopreserved in the vapor phase of liquid nitrogen. Analytical flow cytometry was used to check the purity and quantity of each magnetically sorted T cell population. Genomic DNA was isolated from every sorted fraction and measured by UV absorbance on a Nanodrop 2000c. The full study reports these points: The genetic and exposure-history diversity represented was limited by the small number of donors. Compared with non-shared clonotypes, the clonotypes found in all four sorted-subset donors had higher generation probabilities. Rarefaction of sorted-subset datasets indicated incomplete sequencing despite the large sequencing depth. Estimated clonotype richness was generally larger for naive than for memory subsets. Pairwise subsampling indicated that sequencing depth was expected to affect the degree of clonotype sharing among donors. Sampling was restricted to blood, and TCR repertoires in tissue are likely to differ from TCR repertoires in blood. Sharing across a few donors was observed for about 5% of naive CD4, 3% to 3.5% of naive CD8, 2% to 2.5% of memory CD4, and roughly 0.4% of memory CD8 clonotypes.

Using the deep immunoSEQ assay, multiplex PCR amplified TCR CDR3 regions from genomic DNA. Extracted genomic DNA from each cell subset was distributed evenly across all wells of several immunoSEQ 96-well plates, and each plate was treated as a replicate. For sorted subsets, about 220 ng of genomic DNA, equivalent to 30,000 or so T cell genomes, went into each replicate PCR. Purified libraries were measured with a Qubit 3.0 fluorometer, size-checked on a Bioanalyzer 2100, and measured again with the KAPA Library Quantification kit. Each immunoSEQ 96-well plate was sequenced on its own single-read 150-cycle Illumina NextSeq 550 flow cell. For the original study's pipeline: Because only junctional sequences without quality scores were contained in the immunoSEQ output, filtering matching that applied to full-length reads could not be performed. To assign V/J genes and CDR3, sequences were annotated against IMGT germline references using PyIR, a Python wrapper for IgBLAST v1.9. Reads were filtered out if the reads had weak V/J assignments (E-value above 1e-6), no CDR3, stop codons, out-of-frame junctions, or ambiguous translated residues. V3J clonotypes were defined by identical inferred V gene, J gene, and CDR3 amino acid sequence. Percentage overlap between repertoires was computed as shared unique clonotypes divided by the size of the smaller repertoire. Three approaches were used to assess repertoire richness: RTK rarefaction, the Chao1 estimator, and Recon v2.1 estimates of unobserved clonotypes. OLGA was used to compute generation probabilities for all TCRbeta clonotypes that the gDNA method yielded from a handful of donors. TCRdb provides this immuneACCESS table in a form limited to in-frame rearrangements. Some clones are lacking; in checked studies, under half of them reflect an unresolved V gene, and why the rest are absent is not known. V and J calls plus clone size are reproduced from that table; the DNA served to infer D and trimming. For this sample the table gives around 2.1 million clones, of which roughly 91% were detected only once. The top ten clones comprise roughly 1.8% of the sample.

As encoded in the germline V gene (reference sequence), CDR1 is LNHDA while CDR2 is SQIVND. Including the terminal cysteine and phenylalanine, the CDR3 comprises 13 residues. Only the CDR3 DNA is retained, 39 bases long and in frame from the first base. Trimming accounts for 5 bases at V and 2 bases at J, while the number of junction bases matched to no gene is 3. Material for sequencing was naive CD8+ T cells from PBMCs. The cell subset or site label corresponds to: CD45RA+CCR7+. This TCR was sampled from a man aged 18 to 29 in good health. Some clones in this sample may be carry-over from other donors' samples. The V and J genes are TRBV19 and TRBJ2-7, and 7 junctional nucleotides match TRBD1. The CDR3 is CASSPGTAYEQYF. The nucleotide sequence is given as TGTGCCAGTAGTCCAGGGACAGCCTACGAGCAGTACTTC.